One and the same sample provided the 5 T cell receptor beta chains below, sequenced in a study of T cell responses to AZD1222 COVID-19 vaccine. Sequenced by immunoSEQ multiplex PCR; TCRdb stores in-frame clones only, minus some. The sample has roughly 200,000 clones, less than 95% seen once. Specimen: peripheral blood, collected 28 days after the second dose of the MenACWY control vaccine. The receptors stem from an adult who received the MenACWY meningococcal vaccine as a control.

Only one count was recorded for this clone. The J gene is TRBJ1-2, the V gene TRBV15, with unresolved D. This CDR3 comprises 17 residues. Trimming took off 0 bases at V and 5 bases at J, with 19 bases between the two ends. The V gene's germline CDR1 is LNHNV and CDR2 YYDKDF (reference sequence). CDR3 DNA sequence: TGTGCCACCAGCAGAGAGTGGGCGGTTCGGGGAATGTATGGCTACACCTTC. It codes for CATSREWAVRGMYGYTF.

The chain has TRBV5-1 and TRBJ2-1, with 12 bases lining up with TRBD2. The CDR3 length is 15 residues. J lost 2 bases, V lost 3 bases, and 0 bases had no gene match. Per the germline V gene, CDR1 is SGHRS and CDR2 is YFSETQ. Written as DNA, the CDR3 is TGCGCCAGCAGCTCTAGCGGGGGGGCCTACAATGAGCAGTTCTTC. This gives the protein CASSSSGGAYNEQFF.

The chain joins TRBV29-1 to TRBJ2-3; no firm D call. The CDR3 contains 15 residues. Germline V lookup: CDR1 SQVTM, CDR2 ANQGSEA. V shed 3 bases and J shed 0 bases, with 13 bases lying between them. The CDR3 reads CSVEFPFLSTDTQYF. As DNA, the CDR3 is TGCAGCGTTGAGTTCCCCTTTCTAAGCACAGATACGCAGTATTTT.

The CDR3 DNA is TGTGCCAGCAGCCCAGGGACAGCGTCACCCCTCCACTTT. Translating it yields CASSPGTASPLHF. V usage is TRBV9 and J usage is TRBJ1-6; TRBD1 matches 7 bases. Trimming cost V 4 bases and J 10 bases; bases outside gene matches: 5. This CDR3 contains 13 residues. The V gene's germline CDR1 is SGDLS and CDR2 YYNGEE.

This chain's CDR3 is CASSSQGPSRWLFF. Here the CDR3 DNA reads TGTGCCAGCAGCTCACAGGGACCTTCTCGCTGGCTGTTTTTT. The chain is built from TRBV3-1 (or the pseudogene TRBV3-2) and TRBJ1-4; D may be TRBD1 (6 bases). Trimming removed 5 bases at V and 14 bases at J, with 21 bases between. Germline lookup yields CDR1 LGHDT and CDR2 YNNKEL (reference sequence). This CDR3 is 14 amino acids long.